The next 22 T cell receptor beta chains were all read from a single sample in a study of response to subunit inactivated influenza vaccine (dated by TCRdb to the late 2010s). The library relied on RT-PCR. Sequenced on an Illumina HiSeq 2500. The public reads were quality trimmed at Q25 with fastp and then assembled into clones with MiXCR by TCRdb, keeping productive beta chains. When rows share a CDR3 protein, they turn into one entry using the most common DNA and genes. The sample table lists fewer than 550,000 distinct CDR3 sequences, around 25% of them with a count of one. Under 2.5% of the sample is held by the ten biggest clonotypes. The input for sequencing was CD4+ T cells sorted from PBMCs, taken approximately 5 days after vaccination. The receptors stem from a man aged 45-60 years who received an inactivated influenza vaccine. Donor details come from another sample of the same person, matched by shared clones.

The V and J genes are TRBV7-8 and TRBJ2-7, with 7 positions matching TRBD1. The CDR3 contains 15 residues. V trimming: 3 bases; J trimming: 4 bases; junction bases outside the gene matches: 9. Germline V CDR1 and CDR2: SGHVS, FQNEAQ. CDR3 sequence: CASSLTGYRDYEQYF. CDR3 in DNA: TGTGCCAGCAGCTTGACAGGGTACCGGGATTACGAGCAGTACTTC.

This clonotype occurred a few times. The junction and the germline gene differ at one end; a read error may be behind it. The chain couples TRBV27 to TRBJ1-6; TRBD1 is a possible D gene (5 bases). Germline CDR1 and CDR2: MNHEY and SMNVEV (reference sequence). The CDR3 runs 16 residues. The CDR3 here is CASKLGHGAPRSPLHF. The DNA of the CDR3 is TGTGCCAGCAAATTAGGGCACGGGGCACCTAGATCACCCCTCCATTTT.

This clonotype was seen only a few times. The DNA for the CDR3 is TGTGCCAGCAGGGAGAATCCCCGGCTGGGGAAACTGTTTTTT. This encodes CASRENPRLGKLFF. The chain has TRBV6-1 and TRBJ1-4; D ambiguous. Germline V gives CDR1 MNHNS, CDR2 SASEGT. CDR3 length equals 14 residues. V was pared by 6 bases and J by 11 bases, with 19 bases between.

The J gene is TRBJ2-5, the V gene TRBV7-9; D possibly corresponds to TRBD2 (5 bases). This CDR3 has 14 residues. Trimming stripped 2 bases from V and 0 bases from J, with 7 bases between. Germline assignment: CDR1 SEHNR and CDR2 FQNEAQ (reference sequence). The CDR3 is CASSLQRNQETQYF. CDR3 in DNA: TGTGCCAGCAGCTTACAGCGGAACCAAGAGACCCAGTACTTC.

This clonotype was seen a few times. This chain's CDR3 is CAISDTGPGGIQYF. CDR3 nucleotide sequence: TGTGCCATCAGTGATACCGGCCCCGGAGGCATTCAGTACTTC. The chain is built from TRBV10-3 and TRBJ2-4, with a tentative D call TRBD2 (5 bases). CDR3 length: 14 residues. Deletions cut 3 bases from V and 9 bases from J, with 15 bases between. Germline V CDR1 and CDR2: ENHRY, SYGVKD.

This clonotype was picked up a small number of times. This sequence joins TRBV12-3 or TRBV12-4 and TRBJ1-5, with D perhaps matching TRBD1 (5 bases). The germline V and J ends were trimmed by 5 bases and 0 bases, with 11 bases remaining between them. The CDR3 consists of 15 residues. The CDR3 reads CASSGEGNSNQPQHF. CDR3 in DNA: TGTGCCAGCAGTGGAGAGGGGAATAGCAATCAGCCCCAGCATTTT.

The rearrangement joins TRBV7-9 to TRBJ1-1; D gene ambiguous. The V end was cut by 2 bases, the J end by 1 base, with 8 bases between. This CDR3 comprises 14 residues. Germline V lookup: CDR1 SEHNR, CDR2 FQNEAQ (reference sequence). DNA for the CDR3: TGTGCCAGCAGCTTATCAGTCGGGAACACTGAAGCTTTCTTT. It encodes CASSLSVGNTEAFF. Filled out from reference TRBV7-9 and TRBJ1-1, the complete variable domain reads DTGVSQNPRHKITKRGQNVTFRCDPISEHNRLYWYRQTLGQGPEFLTYFQNEAQLEKSRLLSDRFSAERPKGSFSTLEIQRTEQGDSAMYLCASSLSVGNTEAFFGQGTRLTVV.

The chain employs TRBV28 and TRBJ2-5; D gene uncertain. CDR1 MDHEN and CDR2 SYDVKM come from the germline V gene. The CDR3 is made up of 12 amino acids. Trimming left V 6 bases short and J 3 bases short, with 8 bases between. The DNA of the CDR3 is TGTGCCAGCAGCCCCTCTGAAGAGACCCAGTACTTC. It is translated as CASSPSEETQYF.

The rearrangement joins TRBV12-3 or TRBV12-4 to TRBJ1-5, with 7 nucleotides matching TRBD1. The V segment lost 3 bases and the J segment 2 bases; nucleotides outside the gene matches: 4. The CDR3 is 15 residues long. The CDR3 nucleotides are TGTGCCAGCAGTTTTCGCGACAGGGGCAATCAGCCCCAGCATTTT. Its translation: CASSFRDRGNQPQHF.

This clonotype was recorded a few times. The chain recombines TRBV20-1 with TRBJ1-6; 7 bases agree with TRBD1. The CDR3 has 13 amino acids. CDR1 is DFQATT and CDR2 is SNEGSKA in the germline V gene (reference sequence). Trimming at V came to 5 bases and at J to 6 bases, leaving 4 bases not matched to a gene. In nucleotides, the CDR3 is TGCAGTGCTTCCGGGACAGCTAATTCACCCCTCCACTTT. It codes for CSASGTANSPLHF.

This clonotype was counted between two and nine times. CDR3 sequence (DNA): TGCAGTGCTAGAAACGGAGCGGGGGGCGCCTACGAGCAGTACTTC. Translation gives CSARNGAGGAYEQYF. This chain links TRBV20-1 with TRBJ2-7; 9 nucleotides line up with TRBD2. CDR1 and CDR2 (germline): DFQATT, SNEGSKA (reference sequence). V lost 2 bases, J lost 2 bases, and 7 bases stayed unmatched. The CDR3 consists of 15 residues.

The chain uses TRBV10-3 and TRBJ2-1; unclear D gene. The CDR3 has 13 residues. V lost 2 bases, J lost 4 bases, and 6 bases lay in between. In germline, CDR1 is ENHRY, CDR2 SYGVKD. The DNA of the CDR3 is TGTGCCATCAGTGAGCGTACTTACAATGAGCAGTTCTTC. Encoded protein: CAISERTYNEQFF.

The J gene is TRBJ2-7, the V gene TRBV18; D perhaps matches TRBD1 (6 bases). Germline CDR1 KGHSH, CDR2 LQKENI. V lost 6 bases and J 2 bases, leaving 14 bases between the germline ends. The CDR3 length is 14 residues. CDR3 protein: CASSNRDATYEQYF. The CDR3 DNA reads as TGTGCCAGCTCGAACAGGGATGCTACCTACGAGCAGTACTTC.

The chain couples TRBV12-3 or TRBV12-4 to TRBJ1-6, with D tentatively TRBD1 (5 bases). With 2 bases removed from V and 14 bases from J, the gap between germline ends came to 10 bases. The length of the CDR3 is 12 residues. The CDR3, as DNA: TGTGCCAGCAGTTTATGGGGCAGGACCCTCCACTTT. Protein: CASSLWGRTLHF.

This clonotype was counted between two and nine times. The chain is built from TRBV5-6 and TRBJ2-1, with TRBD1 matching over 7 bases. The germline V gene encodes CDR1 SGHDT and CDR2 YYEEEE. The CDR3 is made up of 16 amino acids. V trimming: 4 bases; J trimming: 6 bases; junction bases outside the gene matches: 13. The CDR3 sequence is CASSPGLGTAPNEQFF. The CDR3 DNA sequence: TGTGCCAGCAGCCCTGGTCTGGGGACAGCACCCAATGAGCAGTTCTTC. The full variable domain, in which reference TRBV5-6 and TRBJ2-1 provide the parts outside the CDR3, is DAGVTQSPTHLIKTRGQQVTLRCSPKSGHDTVSWYQQALGQGPQFIFQYYEEEERQRGNFPDRFSGHQFPNYSSELNVNALLLGDSALYLCASSPGLGTAPNEQFFGPGTRLTVL.

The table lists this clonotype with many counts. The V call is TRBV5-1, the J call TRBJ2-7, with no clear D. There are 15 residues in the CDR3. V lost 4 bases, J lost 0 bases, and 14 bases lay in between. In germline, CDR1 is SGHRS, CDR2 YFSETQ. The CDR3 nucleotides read TGCGCCAGCAGCCCCATGGGGATTAGCTCCTACGAGCAGTACTTC. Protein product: CASSPMGISSYEQYF. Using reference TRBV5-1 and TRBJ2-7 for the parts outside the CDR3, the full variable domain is KAGVTQTPRYLIKTRGQQVTLSCSPISGHRSVSWYQQTPGQGLQFLFEYFSETQRNKGNFPGRFSGRQFSNSRSEMNVSTLELGDSALYLCASSPMGISSYEQYFGPGTRLTVT.

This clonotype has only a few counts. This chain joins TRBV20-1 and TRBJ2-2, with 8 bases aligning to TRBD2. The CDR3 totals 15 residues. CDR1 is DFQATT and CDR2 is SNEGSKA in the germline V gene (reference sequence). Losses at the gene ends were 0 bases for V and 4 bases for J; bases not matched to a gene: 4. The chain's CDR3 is CSARESGLVTGELFF. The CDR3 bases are TGCAGTGCTAGAGAATCGGGACTAGTCACCGGGGAGCTGTTTTTT.

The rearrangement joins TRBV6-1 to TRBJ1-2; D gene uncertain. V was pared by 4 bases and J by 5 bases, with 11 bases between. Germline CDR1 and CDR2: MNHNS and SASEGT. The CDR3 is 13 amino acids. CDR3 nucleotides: TGTGCCAGCAGTGCCGGGAGCCAATATGGCTACACCTTC. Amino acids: CASSAGSQYGYTF.

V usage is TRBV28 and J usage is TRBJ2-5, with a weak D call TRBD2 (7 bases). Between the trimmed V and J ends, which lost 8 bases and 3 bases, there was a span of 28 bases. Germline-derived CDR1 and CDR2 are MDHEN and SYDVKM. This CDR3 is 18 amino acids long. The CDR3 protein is CASPPASGGQKVEETQYF. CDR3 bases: TGTGCCAGCCCTCCCGCTTCGGGGGGACAAAAAGTAGAAGAGACCCAGTACTTC.

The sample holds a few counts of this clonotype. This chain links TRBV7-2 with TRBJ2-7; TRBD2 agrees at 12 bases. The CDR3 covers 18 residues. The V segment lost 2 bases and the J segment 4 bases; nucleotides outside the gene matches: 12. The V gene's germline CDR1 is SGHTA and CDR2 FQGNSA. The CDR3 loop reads CASSLRLAGGLSHYEQYF. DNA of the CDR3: TGTGCCAGCAGCTTACGCCTAGCGGGAGGGCTATCACATTACGAGCAGTACTTC.

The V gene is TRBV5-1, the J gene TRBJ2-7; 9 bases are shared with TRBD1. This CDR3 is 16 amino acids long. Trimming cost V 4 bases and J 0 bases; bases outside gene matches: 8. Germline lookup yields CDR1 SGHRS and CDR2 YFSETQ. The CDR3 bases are TGCGCCAGCAGCCAACCACCGGGACAGGGCTCCTACGAGCAGTACTTC. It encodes CASSQPPGQGSYEQYF.

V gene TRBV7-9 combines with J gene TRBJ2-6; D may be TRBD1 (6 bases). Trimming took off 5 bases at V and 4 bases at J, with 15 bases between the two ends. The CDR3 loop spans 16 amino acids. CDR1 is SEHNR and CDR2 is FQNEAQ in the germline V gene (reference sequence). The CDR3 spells CASSKQSGVGANVLTF. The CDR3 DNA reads TGTGCCAGCAGCAAGCAATCAGGGGTCGGGGCCAACGTCCTGACTTTC.